This TCR beta chain is from a study of cytomegalovirus exposure and HLA in healthy donors. Likely unrecorded immune exposures existed in these nominally healthy donors. Points from the study as a whole: More clonal expansion characterized HLA-associated TCR beta chains than equally common others in a later analysis. A later analysis found most CMV-associated TCR beta chains apparently HLA-restricted. TCR beta chains numbering some 160 were designated cytomegalovirus-associated.

The PCR was carried out with 60 Vbeta primers and 13 Jbeta primers. Sequenced by immunoSEQ multiplex PCR; TCRdb stores in-frame clones only, minus some. This sample has about 120,000 clones; around three quarters occur once, and the top ten carry approximately 10%. As for this clone: The antigen is not known.

V was pared by 6 bases and J by 10 bases, with 7 bases of the junction left unmatched. This CDR3 is built from 13 residues. Germline-derived CDR1 and CDR2 are MRHNA and SNTAGT. The chain links TRBV6-4 to TRBJ1-2, with TRBD1 matching 11 bases. This clonotype was obtained from a man younger than 40 in good health and CMV-seropositive. The sequenced sample consisted of PBMCs. In DNA form, the CDR3 reads TGTGCCAGCAGAGGACAGGGGGCAGGTTTCTACACCTTC. Amino acids: CASRGQGAGFYTF.